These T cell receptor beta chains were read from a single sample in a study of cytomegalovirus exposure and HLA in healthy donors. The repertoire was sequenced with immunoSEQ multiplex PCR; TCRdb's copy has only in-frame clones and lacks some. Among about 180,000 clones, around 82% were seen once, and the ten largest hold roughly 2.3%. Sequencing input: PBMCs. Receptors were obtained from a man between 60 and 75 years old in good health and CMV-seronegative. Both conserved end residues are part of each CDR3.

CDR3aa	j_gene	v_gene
CASSVDYEQYF	.	TRBV13
CASSVADSLPSYNEQFF	TRBJ2-1	TRBV9
CASSGTGGPNEKLFF	TRBJ1-4	TRBV27
CASSLMADTEKLFF	TRBJ1-4	TRBV7-6
CASSPDSPYQPQHF	TRBJ1-5	TRBV5-1
CSVQTQGRSSGANVLTF	TRBJ2-6	TRBV29-1
CASSQDPSSAGEGYEQYF	TRBJ2-7	TRBV4-1
CASSNRVSSTDTQYF	TRBJ2-3	TRBV19
CASSRMSSYEQYF	TRBJ2-7	TRBV6-1
CASSPQGPAGQPQNF	TRBJ1-5	TRBV7-9
CASSLTGTGLSYTF	TRBJ1-2	TRBV27
CASSLGASGNQPQHF	TRBJ1-5	TRBV7-8
CASSYLNRGQGYGYTF	TRBJ1-2	TRBV6-5
CASSLGGTASSLEQYF	TRBJ2-7	TRBV5-4
CASSVAQGLQETQYF	TRBJ2-5	TRBV9
CASSLAGEGGRNTEAFF	TRBJ1-1	TRBV5-1
CASEPPPTGELFF	TRBJ2-2	TRBV19